Following are 21 T cell receptor beta chains from one sample sequenced in a study of cytomegalovirus exposure and HLA in healthy donors. The PCR was carried out with 60 Vbeta primers and 13 Jbeta primers. The method was immunoSEQ multiplex PCR; TCRdb's version includes in-frame clones alone and lacks a portion of them. There are 100,000 to 150,000 clones in the sample; 70% to 80% occur only once, and roughly 1% lies in the top ten. The sequenced sample consisted of PBMCs. All receptors derive from a woman aged 60-70 years in good health and CMV-seronegative.

The rearrangement uses TRBV28 and TRBJ2-3, with 8 bases lining up with TRBD1. Germline CDR1 and CDR2: MDHEN and SYDVKM. CDR3 length: 16 residues. Losses at the gene ends were 3 bases for V and 6 bases for J; bases not matched to a gene: 11. DNA for the CDR3: TGTGCCAGCAGTTTCAGGGGGCAGGCCGGGAAGGATACGCAGTATTTT. This sequence encodes CASSFRGQAGKDTQYF.

The CDR3 is CASSLPGQAFTDTQYF. CDR3 coding DNA: TGCGCCAGCAGCTTACCTGGACAGGCTTTCACAGATACGCAGTATTTT. The chain has TRBV5-1 and TRBJ2-3, with 7 bases lining up with TRBD1. V trimming: 2 bases; J trimming: 2 bases; junction bases outside the gene matches: 8. This CDR3 is built from 16 residues. Germline V gene data show CDR1 as SGHRS and CDR2 as YFSETQ.

Only a few counts were recorded for this clone. The chain recombines TRBV5-6 with TRBJ1-1, with D hard to call. Germline V CDR1 and CDR2: SGHDT, YYEEEE. The CDR3 runs 15 residues. Trimming shortened V by 0 bases and J by 1 base, and 10 bases separated the two germline ends. The CDR3 protein is CASSLERGSNTEAFF. The CDR3 coding sequence is TGTGCCAGCAGCTTGGAGCGGGGTTCGAACACTGAAGCTTTCTTT.

This clone was picked up one time. J is TRBJ1-2 and V is TRBV29-1, with 8 positions matching TRBD1. The CDR3 has 14 residues. Trimming removed 6 bases from V and 1 base from J; junction bases left unmatched: 7. CDR1 is SQVTM, CDR2 ANQGSEA, per germline. CDR3 residues: CSVKNRGDNYGYTF. The CDR3 DNA is TGCAGCGTAAAGAACAGGGGGGATAACTATGGCTACACCTTC.

V gene TRBV28 combines with J gene TRBJ1-5, with TRBD1 matching over 7 bases. Germline assignment: CDR1 MDHEN and CDR2 SYDVKM. CDR3 length: 14 residues. V shed 7 bases and J 3 bases; nucleotides not matched to a gene: 6. This CDR3 reads CASKIGTVNQPQHF. The CDR3 DNA follows: TGTGCCAGCAAGATCGGGACAGTCAATCAGCCCCAGCATTTT.

This sequence joins TRBV30 and TRBJ2-5; 8 nucleotides align to TRBD2. Looked up from germline, CDR1 is GTSNPN and CDR2 is SVGIG (reference sequence). The CDR3 totals 13 residues. The V and J ends lost 1 base and 5 bases, in that order; junction bases with no gene match: 3. The CDR3 nucleotides are TGTGCCTGGAGTGGACTAGCGATCGAGACCCAGTACTTC. This gives the protein CAWSGLAIETQYF.

This clone occurred a few times. The V gene is TRBV5-1, the J gene TRBJ2-2; weak D call: TRBD2 (6 bases). V was shortened by 0 bases and J by 1 base, with 10 bases between the two germline ends. From germline, CDR1 is SGHRS and CDR2 YFSETQ. The CDR3 has 16 amino acids. The CDR3 coding sequence is TGCGCCAGCAGCTTGGGGGACTCACTGAACACCGGGGAGCTGTTTTTT. As protein: CASSLGDSLNTGELFF.

In its sample, this clone was seen a few times. This chain joins TRBV7-2 and TRBJ1-4, with D possibly TRBD1 on 5 matching bases. The CDR3 length is 15 residues. Looked up from germline, CDR1 is SGHTA and CDR2 is FQGNSA. The germline V and J ends were trimmed by 0 bases and 4 bases, with 9 bases remaining between them. This CDR3 reads CASSLARGVNEKLFF. Here the CDR3 DNA reads TGTGCCAGCAGCTTAGCGCGGGGGGTTAATGAAAAACTGTTTTTT.

The V gene is TRBV6-5, the J gene TRBJ2-1, with D perhaps TRBD1 (6 bases). The germline V gene encodes CDR1 MNHEY and CDR2 SVGAGI. V was cut by 5 bases and J by 10 bases, with 15 bases left in between. This CDR3 region has 13 residues. The CDR3 loop reads CASSITRGQEQFF. The CDR3 DNA follows: TGTGCCAGCAGTATTACCAGGGGCCAGGAGCAGTTCTTC.

This chain connects TRBV28 to TRBJ2-7; unclear D gene. This CDR3 spans 16 amino acids. Germline values: CDR1 MDHEN, CDR2 SYDVKM. V lost 5 bases to trimming and J lost 1 base, with 18 bases between them. CDR3 region: CASSPYPSPTSYEQYF. Written as DNA, the CDR3 is TGTGCCAGCAGTCCTTACCCCTCGCCCACTTCCTACGAGCAGTACTTC.

This chain connects TRBV6-5 to TRBJ1-4; D is undetermined. This CDR3 comprises 16 residues. Looked up from germline, CDR1 is MNHEY and CDR2 is SVGAGI. The V gene lost 4 bases and the J gene lost 3 bases, with 15 bases spanning the gap. The DNA of the CDR3 is TGTGCCAGCAGTTCAGGAGAGGGTCTGGCTAATGAAAAACTGTTTTTT. Amino acid sequence: CASSSGEGLANEKLFF.

This clone was detected only once. V and J are TRBV7-6 and TRBJ1-1; TRBD1 is a possible D gene (5 bases). The V end was cut by 3 bases, the J end by 1 base, with 15 bases between. CDR1 and CDR2 (germline): SGHVS, FNYEAQ. The CDR3 contains 16 residues. As DNA, the CDR3 is TGTGCCAGCAGCTTTGGGGGGGGGACTGGGAACACTGAAGCTTTCTTT. Amino acids: CASSFGGGTGNTEAFF.

The genes are TRBV5-1 and TRBJ2-5, with TRBD2 matching 16 bases. Germline trimming cut 4 bases from V and 5 bases from J; bases unmatched to any gene: 8. Germline CDR1 is SGHRS and CDR2 is YFSETQ. There are 17 residues in the CDR3. This CDR3 is CASSRGTSGGAVETQYF. The DNA of the CDR3 is TGCGCCAGCAGCCGCGGGACTAGCGGGGGGGCAGTGGAGACCCAGTACTTC.

The chain joins TRBV7-9 to TRBJ2-7; 8 bases are shared with TRBD1. This CDR3 comprises 16 residues. Germline loops: CDR1 SEHNR, CDR2 FQNEAQ (reference sequence). V lost 2 bases and J lost 7; bases outside the gene matches: 13. This CDR3 is CASSLPGDRRYVEQYF. As DNA, the CDR3 is TGTGCCAGCAGCTTACCCGGGGACAGGCGCTACGTAGAGCAGTACTTC.

This chain joins TRBV27 and TRBJ1-6; the match to TRBD1 covers 7 bases. Germline V lookup: CDR1 MNHEY, CDR2 SMNVEV (reference sequence). The CDR3 extends over 15 amino acids. V trimming: 6 bases; J trimming: 6 bases; junction bases outside the gene matches: 8. CDR3 sequence (DNA): TGTGCCAGCAGGATGACAGGGTTTAGTAATTCACCCCTCCACTTT. Its translation is CASRMTGFSNSPLHF.

Only a few counts were recorded for this clone. This rearrangement joins TRBV11-2 to TRBJ1-1; tentative D call: TRBD1 (5 bases). The V and J ends lost 2 bases and 1 base respectively, with 8 bases between them. Germline V gives CDR1 SGHAT, CDR2 FQNNGV. The length of the CDR3 is 14 residues. For the CDR3, the DNA is TGTGCCAGCAGCTTACAGGGCCGGAACACTGAAGCTTTCTTT. This encodes CASSLQGRNTEAFF.

The chain recombines TRBV15 with TRBJ1-4; D gene ambiguous. The germline V and J ends were trimmed by 3 bases and 4 bases, with 21 bases remaining between them. CDR1 and CDR2 from the germline V gene are LNHNV and YYDKDF (reference sequence). The CDR3 is made up of 18 amino acids. CDR3 in amino acids: CATSRPLVRTVNNEKLFF. The DNA for the CDR3 is TGTGCCACCAGCAGGCCTTTGGTCCGAACAGTAAATAATGAAAAACTGTTTTTT.

This sequence joins TRBV5-1 and TRBJ2-7, with a tentative D call TRBD2 (5 bases). The CDR3 spans 15 residues. Trimming took off 0 bases at V and 4 bases at J, with 14 bases between the two ends. Germline V gives CDR1 SGHRS, CDR2 YFSETQ. CDR3 sequence: CASSLEGGPLYEQYF. CDR3 bases: TGCGCCAGCAGCTTGGAAGGAGGACCCCTTTACGAGCAGTACTTC.

The chain joins TRBV27 to TRBJ2-2, with unresolved D. Trimming took off 2 bases at V and 4 bases at J, with 2 bases between the two ends. The CDR3 runs to 12 residues. In germline, CDR1 is MNHEY, CDR2 SMNVEV (reference sequence). The CDR3 loop is CASSLLTGELFF. DNA for the CDR3: TGTGCCAGCAGTTTACTCACCGGGGAGCTGTTTTTT.

This clone was detected once. The CDR3 DNA sequence: TGTGCCACAGGGGACAGAAGCTCCTATAATTCACCCCTCCACTTT. Translated, it gives CATGDRSSYNSPLHF. This chain joins TRBV15 and TRBJ1-6; 7 bases match TRBD1. Per germline, CDR1 LNHNV and CDR2 YYDKDF (reference sequence). This CDR3 region has 15 residues. V trimming: 9 bases; J trimming: 0 bases; junction bases outside the gene matches: 5.

The chain links TRBV9 to TRBJ2-2; D is possibly TRBD2 (7 bases). CDR1 is SGDLS and CDR2 is YYNGEE in the germline V gene. V was clipped by 2 bases and J by 5 bases, with 13 bases between them. This CDR3 is 15 amino acids long. The DNA of the CDR3 is TGTGCCAGCAGCGTCGGGGGGCCGCGGACCGGGGAGCTGTTTTTT. It specifies CASSVGGPRTGELFF.